The rows below give T cell receptor beta chains drawn from one sample of a study of blood T cell repertoires in COVID-19. Only in-frame clones appear in the TCRdb table, and some are missing; sequencing was by immunoSEQ multiplex PCR. Among almost 400,000 clones, about 87% were seen once, and the ten largest hold approximately 2.4%. Material for sequencing was peripheral blood. The source is a woman aged 55-69 years with COVID-19, enrolled during active disease. Both conserved end residues are part of each CDR3. D genes are given only for firm matches. A clone size is listed for some rows: how often the clone was seen (once, few, many), or a class if it is expanded.

CDR3 DNA: TGTGCCAGCAGCTCCTCGACAGGGCCCTATGGCTACACCTTC
CDR3 protein: CASSSSTGPYGYTF
D gene: TRBD1
clone size: once
J gene: TRBJ1-2
V gene: TRBV7-8

CDR3 DNA: TGCAGTGCTAGTCCCTCCGGGGGTGGGAAAGAGACCCAGTACTTC
CDR3 protein: CSASPSGGGKETQYF
D gene: .
clone size: .
J gene: TRBJ2-5
V gene: TRBV20-1

CDR3 DNA: TGTGCCTCGCGGGGGGAGGAGGGGGAGCAGTACTTC
CDR3 protein: CASRGEEGEQYF
D gene: TRBD2
clone size: .
J gene: TRBJ2-7
V gene: TRBV30

CDR3 DNA: TGCGCCAGCAGCCCAATCCTAAGCGGGGGGGCCGGGAGGTATACGCAGTATTTT
CDR3 protein: CASSPILSGGAGRYTQYF
D gene: TRBD2
clone size: once
J gene: TRBJ2-3
V gene: TRBV5-1

CDR3 DNA: TGTGCCAGCAGTGTGGGACTTAGACGGGAGACCCAGTACTTC
CDR3 protein: CASSVGLRRETQYF
D gene: .
clone size: .
J gene: TRBJ2-5
V gene: TRBV6-1

CDR3 DNA: TGTGCGACCAGAGGGCTCCGTGAAAAACTGTTTTTT
CDR3 protein: CATRGLREKLFF
D gene: .
clone size: .
J gene: TRBJ1-4
V gene: TRBV28

CDR3 DNA: TGTGCCAGCAGTCGTACCCCCGCGACAGGGTCGAACACCGGGGAGCTGTTTTTT
CDR3 protein: CASSRTPATGSNTGELFF
D gene: TRBD1
clone size: .
J gene: TRBJ2-2
V gene: TRBV27

CDR3 DNA: TGTGCCAGCAGCTCGCCTACACTGGGGGCTAGATTGGATGGCTACACCTTC
CDR3 protein: CASSSPTLGARLDGYTF
D gene: .
clone size: once
J gene: TRBJ1-2
V gene: TRBV5-6

CDR3 DNA: TGTGCCAGCAGTATGACAGGGAGAGACAATCAGCCCCAGCATTTT
CDR3 protein: CASSMTGRDNQPQHF
D gene: TRBD1
clone size: .
J gene: TRBJ1-5
V gene: TRBV28

CDR3 DNA: TGTGCCAGCAGTGTACAGGGACCGCTGTTCTTT
CDR3 protein: CASSVQGPLFF
D gene: .
clone size: .
J gene: TRBJ1-1
V gene: TRBV12-3/TRBV12-4

CDR3 DNA: TGTGCCAGCAGCCATCCGGGGGAGCAGTACTTC
CDR3 protein: CASSHPGEQYF
D gene: .
clone size: .
J gene: TRBJ2-7
V gene: TRBV5-6

CDR3 DNA: TGTGCCAGCAGTTTACCTGACAGGGGCCGGTCACCCCTCCACTTT
CDR3 protein: CASSLPDRGRSPLHF
D gene: TRBD1
clone size: .
J gene: TRBJ1-6
V gene: TRBV28

CDR3 DNA: TGCGCCAGCAGCGCCTTGAGCGGTTCTAAGGATACGCAGTATTTT
CDR3 protein: CASSALSGSKDTQYF
D gene: .
clone size: .
J gene: TRBJ2-3
V gene: TRBV5-1

CDR3 DNA: TGTGCCAGCAGCTTAGAGTTCGGGGGAGGAAACACTGAAGCTTTCTTT
CDR3 protein: CASSLEFGGGNTEAFF
D gene: .
clone size: .
J gene: TRBJ1-1
V gene: TRBV7-6

CDR3 DNA: TGTGCCAGCAGCTCGACGGGACAGGGTGAGCAGGAGCAGTACTTC
CDR3 protein: CASSSTGQGEQEQYF
D gene: TRBD1
clone size: .
J gene: TRBJ2-7
V gene: TRBV13

CDR3 DNA: TGTGCCAGCAGCTTTACGGGGTGGATGTTGCGGTGGGAGCAGTACTTC
CDR3 protein: CASSFTGWMLRWEQYF
D gene: .
clone size: .
J gene: TRBJ2-7
V gene: TRBV5-5

CDR3 DNA: TGTGCCAGCAGCTTTCGGAGGACAGGCAACATCCGAGAGACCCAGTACTTC
CDR3 protein: CASSFRRTGNIRETQYF
D gene: TRBD1
clone size: .
J gene: TRBJ2-5
V gene: TRBV28

CDR3 DNA: TGCAGCGTTGACGATACCCTAGCGGGAGTTTACAATGAGCAGTTCTTC
CDR3 protein: CSVDDTLAGVYNEQFF
D gene: TRBD2
clone size: .
J gene: TRBJ2-1
V gene: TRBV29-1

CDR3 DNA: TGTGCCAGCAACACCAGGGGTGGGAACACTGAAGCTTTCTTT
CDR3 protein: CASNTRGGNTEAFF
D gene: .
clone size: .
J gene: TRBJ1-1
V gene: TRBV6-6

CDR3 DNA: TGTGCCAGCGACGCCGGAGCGACGGGAAATCAGCCCCAGCATTTT
CDR3 protein: CASDAGATGNQPQHF
D gene: .
clone size: .
J gene: TRBJ1-5
V gene: TRBV6-5

CDR3 DNA: TGCAGTGCGCCGGTGAACACTGAAGCTTTCTTT
CDR3 protein: CSAPVNTEAFF
D gene: .
clone size: once
J gene: TRBJ1-1
V gene: TRBV20-1

CDR3 DNA: TGTGCCAGCAGCTTTGGGGTAGCGACTAATGAAAAACTGTTTTTT
CDR3 protein: CASSFGVATNEKLFF
D gene: .
clone size: .
J gene: TRBJ1-4
V gene: TRBV5-4

CDR3 DNA: TGTGCCAGCAGTCGGCCCCAGGCGGGGGTATACGAGCAGTACTTC
CDR3 protein: CASSRPQAGVYEQYF
D gene: TRBD2
clone size: .
J gene: TRBJ2-7
V gene: TRBV6-5

CDR3 DNA: TGTGCCTGGAAGGGGGCAGGTGAAAAACTGTTTTTT
CDR3 protein: CAWKGAGEKLFF
D gene: TRBD1
clone size: .
J gene: TRBJ1-4
V gene: TRBV30

CDR3 DNA: TGTGCCACCAGCAGAGGACAGGGGAGGGGCACTGAAGCTTTCTTT
CDR3 protein: CATSRGQGRGTEAFF
D gene: TRBD1
clone size: .
J gene: TRBJ1-1
V gene: TRBV15

CDR3 DNA: TGCGCCAGCAGCTTTGAAGGGGGCAGGAACTATGGCTACACCTTC
CDR3 protein: CASSFEGGRNYGYTF
D gene: TRBD1
clone size: once
J gene: TRBJ1-2
V gene: TRBV5-1

CDR3 DNA: TGTGCCACCAGTGATCGAGGAGGGGTAGAGACCCAGTACTTC
CDR3 protein: CATSDRGGVETQYF
D gene: .
clone size: .
J gene: TRBJ2-5
V gene: TRBV24-1

CDR3 DNA: TGTGCCAGCAGCTTGGGTTCGGGGGGGGCTTACGTTGCTTTCTTT
CDR3 protein: CASSLGSGGAYVAFF
D gene: .
clone size: .
J gene: TRBJ1-1
V gene: TRBV11-2

CDR3 DNA: TGTGCCAGTAGTACGACAGGGAAGGGTGAGCAGTTCTTC
CDR3 protein: CASSTTGKGEQFF
D gene: TRBD1
clone size: .
J gene: TRBJ2-1
V gene: TRBV19

CDR3 DNA: TGTGCCAGCAGCCCCCTGGTAAGCGGGGGGGCGTCGTGGGAGACCCAGTACTTC
CDR3 protein: CASSPLVSGGASWETQYF
D gene: TRBD2
clone size: .
J gene: TRBJ2-5
V gene: TRBV7-9

CDR3 DNA: TGTGCCAGCAGGACAGGGGGCGAGGGTCAGCCCCAGCATTTT
CDR3 protein: CASRTGGEGQPQHF
D gene: TRBD1
clone size: .
J gene: TRBJ1-5
V gene: TRBV6-6

CDR3 DNA: TGCAGCGTTGAGAGGCAGGGGGCGCCTTATGAGCAGTTCTTC
CDR3 protein: CSVERQGAPYEQFF
D gene: TRBD1
clone size: .
J gene: TRBJ2-1
V gene: TRBV29-1